This is a list of T cell receptor beta chains from one sample in a study of vaccination and CD4 T cells after COVID-19. From the PCR reads, TCRdb called clonotypes with MiXCR, one entry per CDR3 protein. The repertoire holds about 14,000 distinct CDR3 sequences, less than 30% seen once, with roughly 20% in the top ten. No cognate antigen is known for these TCRs. Sequencing used cultured CD4+ T cells from blood. All receptors come from a human donor with COVID-19. Each CDR3 is given with its conserved first and last residue. The D gene is left open where the match is weak. Some rows mark clone size as missing; the rest say once, few, many or name a class of expanded clone.

TRBV20-1	-	TRBJ1-1	-	TGCATGACGTCCAGGGTTAACACTGAAGCTTTCTTT	CMTSRVNTEAFF
TRBV30	-	TRBJ2-5	-	TGTGCCTGGAGTGTTGGGATAAAAGAGACCCAGTACTTC	CAWSVGIKETQYF
TRBV9	TRBD1	TRBJ1-4	-	TGTGCCAGCAGCGTAGCTACGACAGGGGCTAATGAAAAACTGTTTTTT	CASSVATTGANEKLFF
TRBV12-3/TRBV12-4	-	TRBJ1-4	few	TGTGCCAGCAGTTTTGAAGGCGGTGGGGAACTGTTTTTT	CASSFEGGGELFF
TRBV6-2/TRBV6-3	TRBD1	TRBJ2-1	-	TGTGCCAGCAGTTACTGGCCCTCGGGACAGGGGGCACGGGAGCAGTTCTTC	CASSYWPSGQGAREQFF
TRBV20-1	-	TRBJ1-6	-	TGCAGTGCTAGCCGGGGGCCCCATAATTCACCCCTCCACTTT	CSASRGPHNSPLHF
TRBV6-2/TRBV6-3	TRBD1	TRBJ2-7	-	TGTGCCAGCAGTTACTCGAGTGGGACAGCCTCCTACGAGCAGTACTTC	CASSYSSGTASYEQYF
TRBV24-1	TRBD1	TRBJ2-5	few	TGTGCCACCACAGCACCGGGACAGGAAGAGACCCAGTACTTC	CATTAPGQEETQYF
TRBV7-9	TRBD2	TRBJ2-1	-	TGTGCCAGCAGCTTAATCCTAGCGGGGGGGTTGAATGAGCAGTTCTTC	CASSLILAGGLNEQFF
TRBV21-1	-	TRBJ1-2	medium-sized	TGTGCCAGCAGCCCACATCAGGGACGGGAGAACTATGGCTACACCTTC	CASSPHQGRENYGYTF
TRBV7-2	-	TRBJ2-5	few	TGTGCCAGCAGCTTATTAAGCAGGGGGGAAGAGACCCAGTACTTC	CASSLLSRGEETQYF
TRBV20-1	-	TRBJ1-6	few	TGCAGTGCTAGAAGGTGGGACGGGGAGAATTCACCCCTCCACTTT	CSARRWDGENSPLHF
TRBV7-3	-	TRBJ2-2	-	TGTGCCAGCAGCTTATTCTTATCGGGGGCTTCGAACACCGGGGAGCTGTTTTTT	CASSLFLSGASNTGELFF
TRBV19	-	TRBJ1-4	few	TGTGCCAGTAGTAAGACTGGACGAGGAGGGCAGGGTAATGAAAAACTGTTTTTT	CASSKTGRGGQGNEKLFF
TRBV11-3	-	TRBJ1-6	medium-sized	TGTGCCAGCAGCTTACAGGGGTCACCCCTCCACTTT	CASSLQGSPLHF
TRBV6-1	-	TRBJ1-5	few	TGTGCCAGCAGTGGAGGGGAAAGCAATCAGCCCCAGCATTTT	CASSGGESNQPQHF
TRBV11-2	-	TRBJ2-1	once	TGTGCCAGCAGTCCTGCTAACAATGAGCAGTTCTTC	CASSPANNEQFF
TRBV27	TRBD2	TRBJ2-3	-	TGTGCCAGCAGTGTCGTTTTGTCGAGCGGGGCCCGCACAGATACGCAGTATTTT	CASSVVLSSGARTDTQYF
TRBV30	-	TRBJ1-3	-	TGTGCCTGGAGTGTGGGTATCTCTGGAAACACCATATATTTT	CAWSVGISGNTIYF
TRBV2	-	TRBJ2-3	few	TGTGCCAGCAGCGCACTCGGGACCGCGGGCACAGATACGCAGTATTTT	CASSALGTAGTDTQYF